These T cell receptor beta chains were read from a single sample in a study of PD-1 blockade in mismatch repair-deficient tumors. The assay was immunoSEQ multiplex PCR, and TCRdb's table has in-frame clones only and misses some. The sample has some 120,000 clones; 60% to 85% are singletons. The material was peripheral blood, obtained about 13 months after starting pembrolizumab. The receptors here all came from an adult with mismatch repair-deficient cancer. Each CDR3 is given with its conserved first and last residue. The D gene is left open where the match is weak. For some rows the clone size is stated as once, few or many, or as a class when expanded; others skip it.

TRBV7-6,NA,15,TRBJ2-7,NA,CASSLGDRGSYEQYF,TGTGCCAGCAGCTTGGGGGACCGAGGCTCCTACGAGCAGTACTTC
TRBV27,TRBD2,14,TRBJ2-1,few,CASSFGTSVQEQFF,TGTGCCAGCAGTTTTGGGACTAGCGTCCAAGAGCAGTTCTTC
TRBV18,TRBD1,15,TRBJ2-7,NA,CASSPAGQGTGEQYF,TGTGCCAGCTCACCGGCCGGACAGGGAACGGGGGAGCAGTACTTC
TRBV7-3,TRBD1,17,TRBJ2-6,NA,CASSLLTGYSGANVLTF,TGTGCCAGCAGCTTACTGACAGGGTACTCTGGGGCCAACGTCCTGACTTTC
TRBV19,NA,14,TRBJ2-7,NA,CASSPRVRAYEQYF,TGTGCCAGTAGTCCCCGCGTCCGTGCCTACGAGCAGTACTTC
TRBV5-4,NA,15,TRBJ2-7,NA,CASSLDVRVIYEQYF,TGTGCCAGCAGCTTGGACGTCAGGGTGATATACGAGCAGTACTTC
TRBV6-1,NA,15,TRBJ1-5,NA,CASRVTGSGNQPQHF,TGTGCCAGCAGGGTTACAGGGTCAGGCAATCAGCCCCAGCATTTT
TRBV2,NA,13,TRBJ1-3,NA,CASSVISGNTIYF,TGTGCCAGCAGTGTTATCTCTGGAAACACCATATATTTT
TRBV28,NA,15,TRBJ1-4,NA,CASSRPRTLNEKLFF,TGTGCCAGCAGCAGGCCTAGGACCCTTAATGAAAAACTGTTTTTT
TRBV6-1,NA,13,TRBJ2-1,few,CASSVREGNEQFF,TGTGCCAGCAGTGTTCGGGAAGGAAATGAGCAGTTCTTC
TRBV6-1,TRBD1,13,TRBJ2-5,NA,CAGSKGQKETQYF,TGTGCCGGTAGTAAGGGACAGAAAGAGACCCAGTACTTC
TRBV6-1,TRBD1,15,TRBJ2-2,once,CASSSGQGDTGELFF,TGTGCCAGCAGTTCCGGACAGGGGGACACCGGGGAGCTGTTTTTT
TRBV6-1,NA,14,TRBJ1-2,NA,CASSEGKSFYGYTF,TGTGCCAGCAGTGAAGGGAAGAGCTTCTATGGCTACACCTTC
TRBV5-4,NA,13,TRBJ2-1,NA,CASSLGYRAEQFF,TGTGCCAGCAGCTTGGGATACAGGGCTGAGCAGTTCTTC
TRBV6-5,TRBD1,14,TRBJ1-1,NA,CASSYSGQRIEAFF,TGTGCCAGCAGTTACTCGGGACAGCGAATTGAAGCTTTCTTT
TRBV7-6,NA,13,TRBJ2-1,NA,CASSLGLLPEQFF,TGTGCCAGCAGCTTAGGACTCCTCCCCGAGCAGTTCTTC
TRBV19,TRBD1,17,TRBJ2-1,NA,CASSIAGTGVAYNEQFF,TGTGCCAGTAGTATCGCCGGGACAGGGGTGGCCTACAATGAGCAGTTCTTC
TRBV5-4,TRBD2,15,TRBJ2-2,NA,CASTLGASGTGELFF,TGTGCCAGCACCCTAGGGGCTAGCGGGACCGGGGAGCTGTTTTTT
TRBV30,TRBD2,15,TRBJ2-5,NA,CAWSSLGTSEETQYF,TGTGCCTGGAGTTCACTCGGGACTAGTGAAGAGACCCAGTACTTC
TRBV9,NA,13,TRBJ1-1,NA,CASSEGGDTEAFF,TGTGCCAGCAGCGAAGGGGGGGACACTGAAGCTTTCTTT
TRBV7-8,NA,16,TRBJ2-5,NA,CASSLGDRQLQETQYF,TGTGCCAGCAGCTTAGGAGACAGACAGCTCCAAGAGACCCAGTACTTC
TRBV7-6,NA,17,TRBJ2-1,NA,CASSFNEYGLSYNEQFF,TGTGCCAGCAGCTTTAACGAGTATGGACTATCCTACAATGAGCAGTTCTTC
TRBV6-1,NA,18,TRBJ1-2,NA,CASSERSGEISRGSGYTF,TGTGCCAGCAGTGAACGGTCGGGGGAGATCTCCCGAGGGAGTGGCTACACCTTC
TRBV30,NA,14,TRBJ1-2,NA,CAWNYPGAGYGYTF,TGTGCCTGGAATTACCCCGGGGCAGGCTATGGCTACACCTTC
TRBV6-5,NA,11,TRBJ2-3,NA,CASSWADTQYF,TGTGCCAGCAGTTGGGCAGATACGCAGTATTTT
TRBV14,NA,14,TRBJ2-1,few,CASSQVWAYNEQFF,TGTGCCAGCAGCCAAGTTTGGGCGTACAATGAGCAGTTCTTC
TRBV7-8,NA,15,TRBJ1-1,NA,CASSLRRGVETEAFF,TGTGCCAGCAGCTTAAGGAGGGGTGTAGAGACTGAAGCTTTCTTT
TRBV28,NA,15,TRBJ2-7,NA,CASNSPGALHWEQYF,TGTGCCAGCAATTCCCCCGGGGCCCTTCACTGGGAGCAGTACTTC
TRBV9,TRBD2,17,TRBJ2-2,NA,CASSGTSVAVNTGELFF,TGTGCCAGCAGCGGGACTAGCGTTGCCGTGAACACCGGGGAGCTGTTTTTT
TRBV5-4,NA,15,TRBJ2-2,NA,CASSPPAGNTGELFF,TGTGCCAGCAGCCCCCCGGCAGGGAACACCGGGGAGCTGTTTTTT
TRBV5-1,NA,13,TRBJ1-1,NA,CASSWAGAGEAFF,TGCGCCAGCAGCTGGGCTGGGGCGGGTGAAGCTTTCTTT
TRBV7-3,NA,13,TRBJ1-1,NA,CASSFDPTREAFF,TGTGCCAGCAGCTTTGACCCTACACGGGAAGCTTTCTTT
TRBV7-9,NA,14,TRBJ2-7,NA,CASSLFLSSYEQYF,TGTGCCAGCAGCTTATTCCTATCAAGCTACGAGCAGTACTTC
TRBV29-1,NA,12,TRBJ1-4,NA,CSGGATNEKLFF,TGCAGCGGAGGTGCAACTAATGAAAAACTGTTTTTT
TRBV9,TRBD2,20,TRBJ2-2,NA,CASSVARTESGRGNTGELFF,TGTGCCAGCAGCGTAGCTAGGACGGAGAGCGGGAGAGGGAACACCGGGGAGCTGTTTTTT
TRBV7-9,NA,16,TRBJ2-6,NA,CASSLSLGSGANVLTF,TGTGCCAGCAGCCTCTCCCTAGGGTCCGGGGCCAACGTCCTGACTTTC
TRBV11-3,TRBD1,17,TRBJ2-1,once,CASSSDLPGQGNNEQFF,TGTGCCAGCAGCTCAGACCTACCGGGACAGGGAAACAATGAGCAGTTCTTC
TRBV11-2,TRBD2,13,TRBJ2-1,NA,CASSPVLAGGQFF,TGTGCCAGCAGCCCTGTACTAGCGGGAGGGCAGTTCTTC
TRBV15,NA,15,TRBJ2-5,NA,CATSREEAGEETQYF,TGTGCCACCAGCAGAGAGGAGGCAGGGGAAGAGACCCAGTACTTC
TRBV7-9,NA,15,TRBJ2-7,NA,CASSQGPGRAGEQYF,TGTGCCAGCAGTCAAGGCCCCGGCAGGGCGGGCGAGCAGTACTTC
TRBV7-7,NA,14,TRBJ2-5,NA,CASSLALGQETQYF,TGTGCTAGCAGCTTAGCGCTGGGCCAAGAGACCCAGTACTTC
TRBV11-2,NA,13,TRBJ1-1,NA,CASSLAGYTEAFF,TGTGCCAGCAGCTTAGCAGGGTACACTGAAGCTTTCTTT
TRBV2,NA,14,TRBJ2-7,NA,CASSARRRVGEQYF,TGTGCCAGCAGTGCTCGTAGGAGGGTGGGGGAGCAGTACTTC
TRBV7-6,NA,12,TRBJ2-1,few,CASSSPQGEQFF,TGTGCCAGCAGCTCCCCTCAAGGGGAGCAGTTCTTC
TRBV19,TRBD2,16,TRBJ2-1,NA,CASSISGRRSYNEQFF,TGTGCCAGTAGTATTAGCGGGAGAAGGTCCTACAATGAGCAGTTCTTC
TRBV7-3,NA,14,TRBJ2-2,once,CASSFTANTGELFF,TGTGCCAGCAGCTTTACCGCGAACACCGGGGAGCTGTTTTTT
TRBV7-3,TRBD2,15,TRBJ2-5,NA,CASSLASGRRETQYF,TGTGCCAGCAGCTTGGCAAGCGGGAGGAGGGAGACCCAGTACTTC
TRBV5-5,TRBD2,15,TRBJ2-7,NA,CASSQSGTSAYEQYF,TGTGCCAGCAGCCAAAGTGGGACTAGCGCTTACGAGCAGTACTTC
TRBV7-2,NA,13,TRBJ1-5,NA,CASSLAGDQPQHF,TGTGCCAGCAGCTTAGCAGGGGATCAGCCCCAGCATTTT
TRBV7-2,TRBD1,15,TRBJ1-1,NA,CASSLWTGGSTEAFF,TGTGCCAGCAGCTTATGGACAGGAGGGAGCACTGAAGCTTTCTTT
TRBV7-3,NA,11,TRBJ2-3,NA,CASSLADTQYF,TGTGCCAGCAGCTTAGCAGATACGCAGTATTTT
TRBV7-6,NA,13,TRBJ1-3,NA,CASSATGSNTIYF,TGTGCCAGCAGCGCCACAGGGAGTAACACCATATATTTT